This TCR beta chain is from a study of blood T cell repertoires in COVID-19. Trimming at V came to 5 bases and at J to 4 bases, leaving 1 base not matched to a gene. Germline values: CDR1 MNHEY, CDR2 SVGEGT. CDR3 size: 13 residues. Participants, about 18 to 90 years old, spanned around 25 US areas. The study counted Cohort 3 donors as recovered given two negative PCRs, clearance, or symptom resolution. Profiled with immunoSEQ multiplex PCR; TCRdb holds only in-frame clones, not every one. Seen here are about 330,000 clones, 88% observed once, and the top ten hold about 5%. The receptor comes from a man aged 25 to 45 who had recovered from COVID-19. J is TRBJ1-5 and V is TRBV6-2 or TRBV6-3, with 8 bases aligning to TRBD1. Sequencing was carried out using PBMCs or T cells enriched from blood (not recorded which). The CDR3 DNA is TGTGCCAGCAGTCGGGACAGGAATCAGCCCCAGCATTTT. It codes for CASSRDRNQPQHF.